This is a list of T cell receptor beta chains from one sample in a study of cytomegalovirus exposure and HLA in healthy donors. The data were produced by immunoSEQ multiplex PCR, yet TCRdb's version contains in-frame clones alone and is incomplete. The data contain some 150,000 clones, roughly 86% of them seen just once; the ten biggest clones take up 2.7%. The sample was PBMCs. The source is a man aged 18 to 30 in good health and CMV-seropositive. Both conserved end residues are part of each CDR3. A D gene is named only where the DNA matches it firmly. Clone size is not always given. Where it is, it says once, few, many or a class for expanded clones.

. TRBJ1-5 TRBV4-1 TRBD1 TGCGCCAGCAGCCAAGGGACAGGGGGCGATCAGCCCCAGCATTTT CASSQGTGGDQPQHF
. TRBJ2-3 TRBV4-1 . TGCGCCAGCAGCCAAGATTACGACGGAGCCCAAGTTGGCACAGATACGCAGTATTTT CASSQDYDGAQVGTDTQYF
. TRBJ1-2 TRBV5-1 . TGCGCCAGCAGCGCCGCCGACGGAAGTCTTAGCGTGGATGGCTACACCTTC CASSAADGSLSVDGYTF
. TRBJ1-1 TRBV29-1 TRBD1 TGCAGCGGGAGGGACAGTAAGAACACTGAAGCTTTCTTT CSGRDSKNTEAFF
. TRBJ1-2 TRBV15 . TGTGCCACCAGCAGAGCACAGGATAATTATGGCTACACCTTC CATSRAQDNYGYTF
. TRBJ2-7 TRBV7-6 TRBD1 TGTGCCAGCAGCTTAGAAGGGACAGGGTCCGGCGAGCAGTACTTC CASSLEGTGSGEQYF
. TRBJ1-2 TRBV14 TRBD1 TGTGCCAGCAGCCAGGGGACAGGGGGCATCTATGGCTACACCTTC CASSQGTGGIYGYTF
once TRBJ2-1 TRBV28 TRBD2 TGTGCCAGCAGTTCGACTAGCGGGTACAATGAGCAGTTCTTC CASSSTSGYNEQFF
few TRBJ1-2 TRBV30 TRBD1 TGTGTCTCCTCTGCACAGGGGTATGGCTACACCTTC CVSSAQGYGYTF
. TRBJ2-7 TRBV7-2 . TGTGCCAGCAGCTTGGCCGCTCTAGCGACCCAGCCCTACGAGCAGTACTTC CASSLAALATQPYEQYF
. TRBJ2-3 TRBV7-2 . TGTGCCAGCAGCTTGTTGGACAGATCCACAGATACGCAGTATTTT CASSLLDRSTDTQYF
. TRBJ2-2 TRBV4-3 TRBD2 TGCGCCAGCAGCCAAGATTTTTTCGGAGCGGGAGGGCCGGGCGGGGAGCTGTTTTTT CASSQDFFGAGGPGGELFF
. TRBJ2-7 TRBV28 . TGTGCCACCCGGGAGCGCGTCTACGAGCAGTACTTC CATRERVYEQYF
. TRBJ2-3 TRBV27 . TGTGCCAGCAGTTTATCTAGCGGCGGGGATACGCAGTATTTT CASSLSSGGDTQYF
. TRBJ1-2 TRBV7-2 TRBD1 TGTGCCAGCAGCTTAGAGGGCAGGGGGCGAGGCTACACCTTC CASSLEGRGRGYTF
once TRBJ2-7 TRBV11-2 . TGTGCCAGCAGCCGACTCTACGAGCAGTACTTC CASSRLYEQYF
. TRBJ2-1 TRBV29-1 TRBD1 TGCAGCGTCCAGGGGGCGACCTACAATGAGCAGTTCTTC CSVQGATYNEQFF
. TRBJ2-5 TRBV7-2 . TGTGCCAGCAGCTTATTCTGGGCGGGGGCCTCGATAGAGGGGGCCCAGTACTTC CASSLFWAGASIEGAQYF
once TRBJ2-3 TRBV4-1 . TGCGCCAGCACCCCTGGGGGGGCTGGCACAGATACGCAGTATTTT CASTPGGAGTDTQYF
. TRBJ1-5 TRBV19 TRBD1 TGTGCCAGCCAGGGGGGAACCGATCGAGGGAATCAGCCCCAGCATTTT CASQGGTDRGNQPQHF
once TRBJ1-1 TRBV7-6 TRBD1 TGTGCCAGCAGCGCAATACCGGGACAGGGGGCGCGGAGCACTGAAGCTTTCTTT CASSAIPGQGARSTEAFF
few TRBJ1-1 TRBV20-1 TRBD1 TGCAGTGCTCTGACAGGGCCTGAAGCTTTCTTT CSALTGPEAFF
. TRBJ2-2 TRBV5-4 . TGTGCCAGCAGCTTGGGGCGGGGGCTGAACACCGGGGAGCTGTTTTTT CASSLGRGLNTGELFF
. TRBJ2-2 TRBV5-4 TRBD2 TGTGCCAGCAGCCGAGGACTAGCGGGAGTAGACGGGGAGCTGTTTTTT CASSRGLAGVDGELFF
. TRBJ2-1 TRBV28 . TGTGCCAGTTCCGCCGGGACAGAGCAGTTCTTC CASSAGTEQFF
few TRBJ2-7 TRBV25-1 TRBD1 TGTGCCACTGGGACAGTCTACGAGCAGTACTTC CATGTVYEQYF
. TRBJ1-2 TRBV4-3 TRBD1 TGCGCCAGCAGCCAAGTGGGCAGGGGGCGAGGTGGCTACACCTTC CASSQVGRGRGGYTF
. TRBJ2-1 TRBV25-1 . TGTGCCAGCAGTGACAGCTCCTACAATGAGCAGTTCTTC CASSDSSYNEQFF
. TRBJ1-1 TRBV28 TRBD1 TGTGCCAGCAGTGCATCCCCGGGACAGGGAGGTGAAGCTTTCTTT CASSASPGQGGEAFF
. TRBJ1-1 TRBV18 TRBD1 TGTGCCAGCTCACCACAGGGGGCGAACGCTGAAGCTTTCTTT CASSPQGANAEAFF
. TRBJ2-1 TRBV5-6 TRBD2 TGTGCCAGCAGCCGGGGGGATGGGGGGCAGTTCTTC CASSRGDGGQFF
. TRBJ1-2 TRBV4-1 TRBD1 TGCGCCAGCAGCCAAGCGAGGACAGGGGGCTATGGCTACACCTTC CASSQARTGGYGYTF
. TRBJ2-3 TRBV6-6 TRBD1 TGTGCCAGCAGTCCGGGACAGGGGGCAACAGATACGCAGTATTTT CASSPGQGATDTQYF
. TRBJ2-3 TRBV28 . TGTGCCAGCGGGACTTCTAGCGTTGATACGCAGTATTTT CASGTSSVDTQYF
. TRBJ2-7 TRBV7-6 TRBD1 TGTGCCAGCAGCTTAGGGGGACAGGGCCCCTACGAGCAGTACTTC CASSLGGQGPYEQYF
. TRBJ2-5 TRBV5-4 TRBD2 TGTGCCAGCAGCTCGAGATTACTAGCGGGTAAAGAGACCCAGTACTTC CASSSRLLAGKETQYF
. TRBJ1-5 TRBV15 . TGTGCCACCAGCAGAGAGGGACTCATCAATCAGCCCCAGCATTTT CATSREGLINQPQHF
. TRBJ2-7 TRBV6-6 . TGTGCCAGCAGGCGCAGGGGTTCCTACGAGCAGTACTTC CASRRRGSYEQYF
. TRBJ2-7 TRBV27 . TGTGCCAGCAGTTTATCCTTTTCGCGGGTACTGTACGAGCAGTACTTC CASSLSFSRVLYEQYF
. TRBJ2-7 TRBV14 TRBD2 TGTGCCAGCAGCCAAGAAGGACCTTCTAGCGGGAGAGGCTACGAGCAGTACTTC CASSQEGPSSGRGYEQYF
. TRBJ1-2 TRBV6-5 TRBD1 TGTGCCAGCAGTCAGAAGGGGGCAGTTGCTGGCTACACCTTC CASSQKGAVAGYTF
few TRBJ1-1 TRBV5-4 . TGTGCCAGCAGCCTTGGGACACCTGGTGAGAACACTGAAGCTTTCTTT CASSLGTPGENTEAFF
. TRBJ2-5 TRBV7-2 . TGTGCCAGCAGCCTTGGGTTCGGGGAGACCCAGTACTTC CASSLGFGETQYF
. TRBJ2-7 TRBV6-6 TRBD1 TGTGCCAGCAGTTACTCGAACAGGGGCACCTACGAGCAGTACTTC CASSYSNRGTYEQYF